Given below is one T cell receptor (beta chain) in context. The V gene end was trimmed by 2 bases and the J gene end by 4 bases; junction bases not matched to a gene: 15. The germline CDR1 and CDR2 sequences are SGHKS and YYEKEE (reference sequence). The CDR3 length is 18 residues. These data originate in a study of blood T cell repertoires in COVID-19. Overall study context: There were acute and convalescent COVID-19 samples, and they came from the United States, Italy and Spain. From T cells, B-cell-depleted T cells, or PBMCs came the material, which was cDNA or gDNA.

Original processing methods: Estimation of nucleated cell counts was performed using reference gene primer amplification. Method: immunoSEQ multiplex PCR; TCRdb's copy keeps in-frame clones and lacks some. V, J and clone size derive from that table, while D and trimming were established from the DNA sequence. The sample includes some 120,000 clones, under 95% of them seen just once. The genes are TRBV5-5 and TRBJ2-3; TRBD2 aligns across 8 bases. Sequencing was carried out using peripheral blood. This TCR was recovered from a man aged 50 to 59 with active COVID-19. This CDR3 reads CASSLWFGSGSGADTQYF. The CDR3 DNA reads TGTGCCAGCAGCTTATGGTTCGGGAGCGGGAGTGGCGCAGATACGCAGTATTTT.